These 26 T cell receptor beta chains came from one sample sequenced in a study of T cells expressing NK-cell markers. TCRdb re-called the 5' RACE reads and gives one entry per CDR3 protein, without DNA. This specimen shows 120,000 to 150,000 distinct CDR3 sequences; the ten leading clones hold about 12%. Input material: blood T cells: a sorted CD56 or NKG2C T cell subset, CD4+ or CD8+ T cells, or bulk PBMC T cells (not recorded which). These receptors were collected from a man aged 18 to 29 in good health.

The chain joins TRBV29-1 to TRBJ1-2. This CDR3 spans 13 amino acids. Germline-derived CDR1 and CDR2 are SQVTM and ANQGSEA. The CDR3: CSVVPREGYGYTF.

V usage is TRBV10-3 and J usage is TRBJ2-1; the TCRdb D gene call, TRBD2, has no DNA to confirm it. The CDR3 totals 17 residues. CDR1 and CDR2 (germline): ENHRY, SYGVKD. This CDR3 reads CAISSTSGRGERHEQFF.

The CDR3 is CASSYLDRDSPEAFF. The rearrangement uses TRBV12-3 or TRBV12-4 and TRBJ1-1; TCRdb picks TRBD1, but there is no DNA to check that call. CDR3 length: 15 residues.

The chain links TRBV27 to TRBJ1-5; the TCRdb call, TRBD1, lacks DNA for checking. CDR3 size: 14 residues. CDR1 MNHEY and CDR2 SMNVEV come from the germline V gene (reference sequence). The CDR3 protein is CASATGQRNQPQHF.

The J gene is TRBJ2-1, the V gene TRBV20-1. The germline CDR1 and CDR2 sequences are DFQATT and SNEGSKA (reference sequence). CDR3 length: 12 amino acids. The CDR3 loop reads CSARDLHNEQFF.

The CDR3 sequence is CASGGSITQYF. V usage is TRBV27 and J usage is TRBJ2-3; TCRdb picks TRBD1, but there is no DNA to check that call. This CDR3 spans 11 amino acids. Germline lookup yields CDR1 MNHEY and CDR2 SMNVEV (reference sequence).

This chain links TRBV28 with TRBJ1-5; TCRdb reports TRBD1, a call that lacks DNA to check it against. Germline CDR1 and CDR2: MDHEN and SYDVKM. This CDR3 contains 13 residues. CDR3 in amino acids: CASGGTGHQPQHF.

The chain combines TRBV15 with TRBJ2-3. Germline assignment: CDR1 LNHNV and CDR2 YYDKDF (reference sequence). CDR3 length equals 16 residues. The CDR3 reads CATSRDRELAPDTQYF.

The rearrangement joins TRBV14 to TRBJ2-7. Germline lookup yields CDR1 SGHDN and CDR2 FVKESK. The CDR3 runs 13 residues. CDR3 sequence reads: CASSQVLGSEQYF. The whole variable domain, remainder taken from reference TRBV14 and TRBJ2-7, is EAGVTQFPSHSVIEKGQTVTLRCDPISGHDNLYWYRRVMGKEIKFLLHFVKESKQDESGMPNNRFLAERTGGTYSTLKVQPAELEDSGVYFCASSQVLGSEQYFGPGTRLTVT.

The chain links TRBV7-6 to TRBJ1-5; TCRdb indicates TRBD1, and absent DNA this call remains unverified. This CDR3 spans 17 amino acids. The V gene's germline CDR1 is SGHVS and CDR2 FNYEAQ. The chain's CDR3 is CASSAGAGPLSNQPQHF.

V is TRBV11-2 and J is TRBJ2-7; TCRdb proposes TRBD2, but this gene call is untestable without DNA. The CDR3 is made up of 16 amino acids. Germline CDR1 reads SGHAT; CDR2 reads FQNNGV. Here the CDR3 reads CASSGTLAGDSYEQYF.

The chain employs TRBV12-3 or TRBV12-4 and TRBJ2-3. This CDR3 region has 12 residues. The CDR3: CASSLDPHTQYF.

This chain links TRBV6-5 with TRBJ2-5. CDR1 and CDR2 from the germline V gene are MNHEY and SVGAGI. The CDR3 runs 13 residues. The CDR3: CASSYGFGETQYF.

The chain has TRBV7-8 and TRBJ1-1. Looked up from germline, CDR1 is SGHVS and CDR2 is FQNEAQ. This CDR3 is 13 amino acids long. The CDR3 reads CASSLGDLTEAFF.

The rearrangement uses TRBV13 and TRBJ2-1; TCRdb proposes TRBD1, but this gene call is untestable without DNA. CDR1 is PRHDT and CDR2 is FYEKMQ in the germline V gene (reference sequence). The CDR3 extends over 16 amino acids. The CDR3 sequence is CASSLGRGGGYNEQFF. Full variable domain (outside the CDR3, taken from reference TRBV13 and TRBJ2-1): AAGVIQSPRHLIKEKRETATLKCYPIPRHDTVYWYQQGPGQDPQFLISFYEKMQSDKGSIPDRFSAQQFSDYHSELNMSSLELGDSALYFCASSLGRGGGYNEQFFGPGTRLTVL.

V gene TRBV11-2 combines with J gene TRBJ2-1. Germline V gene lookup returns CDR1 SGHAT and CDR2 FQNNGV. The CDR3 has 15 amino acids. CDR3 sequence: CASSPIYDSYNEQFF.

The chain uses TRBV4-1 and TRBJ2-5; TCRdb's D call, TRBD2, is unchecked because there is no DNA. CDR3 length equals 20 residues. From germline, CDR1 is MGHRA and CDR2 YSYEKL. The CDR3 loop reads CASSQELVRLAGTRGETQYF.

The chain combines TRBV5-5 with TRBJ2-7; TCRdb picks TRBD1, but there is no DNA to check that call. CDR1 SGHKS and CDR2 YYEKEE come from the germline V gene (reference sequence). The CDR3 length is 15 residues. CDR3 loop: CASSSYPRGGDEQYF.

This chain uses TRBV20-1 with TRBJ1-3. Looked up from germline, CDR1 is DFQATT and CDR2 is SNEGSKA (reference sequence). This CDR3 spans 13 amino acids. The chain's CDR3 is CSAESPSGNTIYF.

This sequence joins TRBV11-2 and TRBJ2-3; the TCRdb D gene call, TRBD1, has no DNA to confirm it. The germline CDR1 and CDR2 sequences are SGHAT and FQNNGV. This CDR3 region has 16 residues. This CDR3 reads CASSLATGGLTDTQYF.

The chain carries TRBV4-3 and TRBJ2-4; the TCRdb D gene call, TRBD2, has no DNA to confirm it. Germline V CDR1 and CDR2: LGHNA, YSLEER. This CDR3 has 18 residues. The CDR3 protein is CASSQSLAGLLAKNIQYF.

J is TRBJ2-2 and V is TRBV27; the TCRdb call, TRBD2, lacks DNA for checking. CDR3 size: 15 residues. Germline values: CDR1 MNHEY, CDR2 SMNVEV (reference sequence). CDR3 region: CASTQTSGRAGELFF.

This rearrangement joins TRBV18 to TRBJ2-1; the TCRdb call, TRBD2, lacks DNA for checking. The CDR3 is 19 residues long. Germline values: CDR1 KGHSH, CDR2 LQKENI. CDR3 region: CASSLFFALAGESANEQFF.

CDR3 residues: CASWAVQNIQYF. This rearrangement joins TRBV5-1 to TRBJ2-4; TCRdb calls TRBD1, which cannot be checked without DNA. The CDR3 extends over 12 amino acids. Germline V gene lookup returns CDR1 SGHRS and CDR2 YFSETQ.

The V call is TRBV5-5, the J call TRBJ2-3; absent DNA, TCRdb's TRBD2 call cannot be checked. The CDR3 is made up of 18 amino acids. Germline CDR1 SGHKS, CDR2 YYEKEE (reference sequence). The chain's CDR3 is CASSWATDLAGHTDTQYF.

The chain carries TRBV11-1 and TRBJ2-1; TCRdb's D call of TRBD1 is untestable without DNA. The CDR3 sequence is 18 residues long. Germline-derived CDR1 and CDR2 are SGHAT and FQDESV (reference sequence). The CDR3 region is CASSPGTGILQNYNEQFF.